The present T cell receptor (beta chain) was sequenced within a study of T cells in Graves' hyperthyroidism and ophthalmopathy. Amplification yielded TCR beta CDR3 regions, with RNA transcripts as the source. The TCR CDR3 was amplified in a first-round RT-PCR using the HTBI primer set. MiXCR, run by TCRdb on the multiplex PCR reads, gives a single entry per CDR3 protein. Counted here are hundreds of thousands of distinct CDR3 sequences, 14% occurring once; the ten biggest clones make up approximately 14%. Absence of ophthalmopathy progression within 18 months defined stable Graves' hyperthyroidism. Clinical symptoms, serum thyroxine, TRAb, thyroid ultrasound and orbital computed tomography informed diagnoses. Germline CDR1 and CDR2: MNHEY and SVGAGI. Trimming took 0 bases from V and 0 from J, leaving 11 bases between them. The CDR3 is made up of 16 amino acids. Broader study findings: Ophthalmopathy was separated from stable hyperthyroidism by a 13 V-J model. The model predicted ophthalmopathy a median roughly 6.5 months before onset.

This clonotype was seen ten or more times. Its antigen is currently unknown. The TCR comes from a middle-aged woman with Graves' hyperthyroidism. The rearrangement joins TRBV6-5 to TRBJ1-1; D not certain. The sample taken for sequencing was blood. This CDR3 is CASSYSYYSLNTEAFF. The CDR3 DNA reads as TGTGCCAGCAGTTACTCGTACTACAGCCTGAACACTGAAGCTTTCTTT.